Sequencing of this T cell receptor beta chain was carried out in a study of T cell responses to AZD1222 COVID-19 vaccine. Study-level points and caveats: Baseline serostatus was positive in only a handful of AZD1222 recipients. Targeting of unmutated variant regions was reportedly seen in nearly half of spike-specific TCRs. A mostly white British donor set with more females was recruited, and clonal diversity was possibly underestimated. Scientists sampled the repertoires only once the peak T cell response had passed.

The CDR3 sequence is 16 residues long. Trimming took 3 bases from V and 1 from J; bases not matched to a gene: 6. Germline V CDR1 and CDR2: DFQATT, SNEGSKA (reference sequence). Sequencing was performed with immunoSEQ multiplex PCR; in TCRdb, only in-frame clones are kept and a portion is missing. The sample records around 99,000 clones, about nine tenths being singletons. With regard to this clone: Its antigen is not known.

The source material was peripheral blood, sampled on day 0 of AZD1222 vaccination. The chain recombines TRBV20-1 with TRBJ2-7; 13 bases are shared with TRBD2. The origin of this receptor is an adult in good health. The CDR3 loop reads CSASLWTSGSSYEQYF. The CDR3, as DNA: TGCAGTGCTAGTTTGTGGACTAGCGGGAGTTCCTACGAGCAGTACTTC.